The 28 T cell receptor beta chains below were found in one sample sequenced in a study of T cell responses to AZD1222 COVID-19 vaccine. Method: immunoSEQ multiplex PCR; TCRdb's copy keeps in-frame clones and lacks some. The table has 97,000 or so clones, more than 85% seen once. The input for sequencing was peripheral blood, taken 28 days after the second AZD1222 dose. The receptors were gathered from an adult who received the AZD1222 COVID-19 vaccine.

This chain uses TRBV19 with TRBJ1-1; D possibly corresponds to TRBD1 (5 bases). Trimming took off 5 bases at V and 1 base at J, with 14 bases between the two ends. CDR3 length equals 15 residues. Per germline, CDR1 LNHDA and CDR2 SQIVND (reference sequence). The CDR3 sequence: CASSPPRQKNTEAFF. CDR3 nucleotide sequence: TGTGCCAGTAGTCCCCCCCGACAGAAGAACACTGAAGCTTTCTTT.

The chain joins TRBV29-1 to TRBJ1-5, with a tentative D call TRBD1 (6 bases). This CDR3 has 12 amino acids. Trimming removed 4 bases from V and 2 bases from J, with 6 bases in between. Per germline, CDR1 SQVTM and CDR2 ANQGSEA. The CDR3: CSVGQGNQPQHF. The CDR3 coding sequence is TGCAGCGTTGGACAGGGCAATCAGCCCCAGCATTTT.

V and J are TRBV18 and TRBJ2-5; maybe TRBD2 (5 bases). Germline values: CDR1 KGHSH, CDR2 LQKENI. The CDR3 is made up of 12 amino acids. V was shortened by 0 bases and J by 9 bases, with 8 bases between the two germline ends. CDR3 DNA sequence: TGTGCCAGCTCACCACCGCTGCGGGCCCAGTACTTC. Its translation is CASSPPLRAQYF.

This sequence joins TRBV9 and TRBJ2-3; 9 bases are shared with TRBD1. In germline, CDR1 is SGDLS, CDR2 YYNGEE. The CDR3 sequence is 14 residues long. The trim removed 4 bases at V and 4 bases at J, leaving 4 bases unmatched. The CDR3 sequence is CASSSRQGADTQYF. Here the CDR3 DNA reads TGTGCCAGCAGCTCAAGACAGGGGGCAGATACGCAGTATTTT.

The V gene is TRBV28, the J gene TRBJ2-3; 11 bases align to TRBD2. The CDR3 sequence is 16 residues long. The V and J ends lost 2 bases and 0 bases, in that order; junction bases with no gene match: 1. In germline, CDR1 is MDHEN, CDR2 SYDVKM. CDR3 in DNA: TGTGCCAGCAGTTTACTAGCGGGAGGTAGCACAGATACGCAGTATTTT. Amino acid sequence: CASSLLAGGSTDTQYF.

This clone was seen a single time. V is TRBV5-1 and J is TRBJ1-4; tentative D call: TRBD1 (5 bases). Germline-derived CDR1 and CDR2 are SGHRS and YFSETQ. V shed 1 base and J shed 8 bases, with 12 bases lying between them. The CDR3 is made up of 14 amino acids. As DNA, the CDR3 is TGCGCCAGCAGCTTGTCCGGGGCTCGGGAAAAACTGTTTTTT. It translates to CASSLSGAREKLFF.

This clone appeared a few times. CDR3 region: CASSLDNYGYTF. The CDR3 nucleotides read TGTGCCAGCAGCTTGGATAACTATGGCTACACCTTC. The V call is TRBV7-9, the J call TRBJ1-2, with D uncertain. Germline V CDR1 and CDR2: SEHNR, FQNEAQ (reference sequence). Trimming took off 3 bases at V and 1 base at J, with 3 bases between the two ends. The CDR3 length is 12 residues. The whole variable domain, filled in from reference TRBV7-9 and TRBJ1-2, reads DTGVSQNPRHKITKRGQNVTFRCDPISEHNRLYWYRQTLGQGPEFLTYFQNEAQLEKSRLLSDRFSAERPKGSFSTLEIQRTEQGDSAMYLCASSLDNYGYTFGSGTRLTVV.

The rearrangement links TRBV28 to TRBJ1-5, with 8 positions matching TRBD1. CDR3 length: 16 residues. Germline V gene lookup returns CDR1 MDHEN and CDR2 SYDVKM. After removal of 3 bases from V and 6 bases from J, the junction contained 10 bases not matched to a gene. CDR3 loop: CASSFLGQGRRQPQHF. The CDR3 DNA sequence: TGTGCCAGCAGTTTCCTTGGACAGGGAAGGCGTCAGCCCCAGCATTTT.

The V and J genes are TRBV19 and TRBJ2-3, with 7 bases lining up with TRBD2. Germline lookup yields CDR1 LNHDA and CDR2 SQIVND (reference sequence). V lost 2 bases to trimming and J lost 1 base; unmatched junction nucleotides: 3. CDR3 length: 15 residues. This CDR3 reads CASSISSGRTDTQYF. CDR3 in DNA: TGTGCCAGTAGTATATCTAGCGGTCGCACAGATACGCAGTATTTT.

This rearrangement joins TRBV10-3 to TRBJ1-2; D may be TRBD1 (6 bases). Trimming removed 10 bases at V and 7 bases at J, with 16 bases between. The CDR3 covers 12 residues. In germline, CDR1 is ENHRY, CDR2 SYGVKD. CDR3 residues: CATGLPGVGYTF. The CDR3 DNA reads TGTGCCACCGGTCTTCCAGGGGTTGGCTACACCTTC.

V usage is TRBV7-2 and J usage is TRBJ2-5; no definite D call. This CDR3 is built from 14 residues. V shed 5 bases and J shed 3 bases, with 13 bases lying between them. Germline CDR1 and CDR2: SGHTA and FQGNSA. DNA of the CDR3: TGTGCCAGCAGCCTAGGGCCAGAAAAAGAGACCCAGTACTTC. It specifies CASSLGPEKETQYF.

This clone appeared a few times. The chain employs TRBV2 and TRBJ2-5; 13 nucleotides agree with TRBD2. Per the germline V gene, CDR1 is SNHLY and CDR2 is FYNNEI. The CDR3 sequence is 15 residues long. With V trimmed by 6 bases and J by 4 bases, 5 bases remained unmatched. The CDR3 reads CASRMGLAGSETQYF. DNA for the CDR3: TGTGCCAGCAGAATGGGACTAGCGGGATCAGAGACCCAGTACTTC. Drawing the rest from reference TRBV2 and TRBJ2-5, the complete variable domain is EPEVTQTPSHQVTQMGQEVILRCVPISNHLYFYWYRQILGQKVEFLVSFYNNEISEKSEIFDDQFSVERPDGSNFTLKIRSTKLEDSAMYFCASRMGLAGSETQYFGPGTRLLVL.

The V call is TRBV5-1, the J call TRBJ2-7, with 9 bases identical to TRBD2. Germline CDR1 SGHRS, CDR2 YFSETQ. After removal of 4 bases from V and 5 bases from J, the junction contained 10 bases not matched to a gene. This CDR3 region has 15 residues. The CDR3 sequence: CASSPKGLAHHEQYF. CDR3 nucleotide sequence: TGCGCCAGCAGCCCCAAAGGACTAGCGCACCACGAGCAGTACTTC.

V is TRBV6-2 or TRBV6-3 and J is TRBJ1-5; D gene unclear. CDR1 is MNHEY, CDR2 SVGEGT, per germline. The CDR3 extends over 13 amino acids. V lost 2 bases to trimming and J lost 2 bases, with 4 bases between them. As DNA, the CDR3 is TGTGCCAGCAGTTACGGGGGCAATCAGCCCCAGCATTTT. It codes for CASSYGGNQPQHF.

V gene TRBV24-1 combines with J gene TRBJ2-7; 10 bases are shared with TRBD1. CDR3 size: 15 residues. V trimming: 2 bases; J trimming: 7 bases; junction bases outside the gene matches: 7. Germline CDR1 reads KGHDR; CDR2 reads SFDVKD. The CDR3 loop reads CATSDSGTGEWEQYF. The CDR3 DNA sequence: TGTGCCACCAGTGATTCCGGGACAGGGGAGTGGGAGCAGTACTTC.

The V call is TRBV7-2, the J call TRBJ2-1, with TRBD2 identical over 12 bases. Germline trimming cut 4 bases from V and 4 bases from J; bases unmatched to any gene: 2. Germline V CDR1 and CDR2: SGHTA, FQGNSA. The CDR3 consists of 15 residues. CDR3 bases: TGTGCCAGCAGCTCGGGACTAGCGGGTTACAATGAGCAGTTCTTC. Amino acids: CASSSGLAGYNEQFF.

V gene TRBV20-1 combines with J gene TRBJ1-1, with 10 bases fitting TRBD1. Germline V gives CDR1 DFQATT, CDR2 SNEGSKA (reference sequence). Trimming took 3 bases from V and 0 from J; bases not matched to a gene: 7. CDR3 length: 16 amino acids. CDR3 residues: CSASHGQGEMNTEAFF. The DNA of the CDR3 is TGCAGTGCTAGTCACGGACAGGGGGAAATGAACACTGAAGCTTTCTTT.

The rearrangement links TRBV5-6 to TRBJ1-5; D remains unclear. Germline CDR1 SGHDT, CDR2 YYEEEE. This CDR3 contains 15 residues. V lost 4 bases to trimming and J lost 3 bases, with 14 bases between them. The CDR3 loop reads CASSRRRAANQPQHF. Written as DNA, the CDR3 is TGTGCCAGCAGCCGACGACGGGCTGCCAATCAGCCCCAGCATTTT.

This chain joins TRBV18 and TRBJ2-7; either TRBD1 or TRBD2 may supply D (6 bases each). V lost 5 bases to trimming and J lost 6 bases, with 11 bases between them. Germline lookup yields CDR1 KGHSH and CDR2 LQKENI. The CDR3 is 12 amino acids. The CDR3 loop is CASSEGGGEQYF. The DNA for the CDR3 is TGTGCCAGCTCAGAAGGAGGGGGCGAGCAGTACTTC.

This sequence joins TRBV3-1 (or the pseudogene TRBV3-2) and TRBJ2-1, with D unclear. The V and J ends lost 1 base and 0 bases respectively, with 13 bases between them. Per the germline V gene, CDR1 is LGHDT and CDR2 is YNNKEL (reference sequence). The CDR3 is 17 residues long. The CDR3 coding sequence is TGTGCCAGCAGCCAAGCAGGTGGGCTGGACTCCTACAATGAGCAGTTCTTC. Amino acid sequence: CASSQAGGLDSYNEQFF.

This clone was observed once. The chain carries TRBV2 and TRBJ2-3; D is uncertain. The CDR3 sequence is 12 residues long. V was cut by 1 base and J by 6 bases, with 5 bases left in between. Germline-derived CDR1 and CDR2 are SNHLY and FYNNEI. This CDR3 is CASSEGADTQYF. The CDR3 bases are TGTGCCAGCAGTGAAGGGGCCGATACGCAGTATTTT.

The DNA for the CDR3 is TGTGCCAGCAGCTCAGGGGTCCCTGGGGATGAGCAGTTCTTC. It yields the protein CASSSGVPGDEQFF. The V and J genes are TRBV3-1 (or the pseudogene TRBV3-2) and TRBJ2-1; perhaps TRBD1 as D (6 bases). Germline loops: CDR1 LGHDT, CDR2 YNNKEL (reference sequence). V lost 5 bases, J lost 8 bases, and 16 bases lay in between. The CDR3 covers 14 residues.

This clone has just a few counts. CDR3 in amino acids: CASSQESGRNSPLHF. The CDR3 coding sequence is TGCGCCAGCAGCCAAGAGTCTGGGAGAAATTCACCCCTCCACTTT. This chain joins TRBV4-3 and TRBJ1-6; no clear D gene. Germline V CDR1 and CDR2: LGHNA, YSLEER. V lost 0 bases to trimming and J lost 7 bases, with 10 bases between them. The CDR3 is made up of 15 amino acids.

The rearrangement uses TRBV28 and TRBJ1-5, with D possibly TRBD1 on 6 matching bases. V shed 5 bases and J shed 2 bases, with 13 bases lying between them. The CDR3 sequence is 15 residues long. Per the germline V gene, CDR1 is MDHEN and CDR2 is SYDVKM. CDR3 amino acids: CASSQPGQGNQPQHF. The DNA for the CDR3 is TGTGCCAGCAGTCAGCCGGGACAAGGCAATCAGCCCCAGCATTTT.

The chain recombines TRBV19 with TRBJ1-2; 8 nucleotides align to TRBD1. V dropped 4 bases and J dropped 3; count of bases not matched to a gene: 7. This CDR3 has 15 amino acids. Germline values: CDR1 LNHDA, CDR2 SQIVND (reference sequence). The CDR3 reads CASSRGQVVDYGYTF. In nucleotides, the CDR3 is TGTGCCAGTAGTAGGGGACAGGTTGTGGACTATGGCTACACCTTC.

V usage is TRBV24-1 and J usage is TRBJ1-5, with TRBD1 identical over 11 bases. This CDR3 spans 14 amino acids. Losses at the gene ends were 6 bases for V and 8 bases for J; bases not matched to a gene: 5. CDR1 KGHDR and CDR2 SFDVKD come from the germline V gene. CDR3 DNA: TGTGCCACCAGTAACGGACAGGGGGCAAAGCCCCAGCATTTT. It translates to CATSNGQGAKPQHF.

The chain links TRBV15 to TRBJ1-4, with TRBD1 identical over 9 bases. Looked up from germline, CDR1 is LNHNV and CDR2 is YYDKDF (reference sequence). V lost 2 bases, J lost 0 bases, and 1 base stayed unmatched. This CDR3 contains 16 residues. The CDR3 protein is CATSRRQGATNEKLFF. Written as DNA, the CDR3 is TGTGCCACCAGCAGACGACAGGGGGCAACTAATGAAAAACTGTTTTTT. The complete variable domain, with remaining parts taken from reference TRBV15 and TRBJ1-4, reads DAMVIQNPRYQVTQFGKPVTLSCSQTLNHNVMYWYQQKSSQAPKLLFHYYDKDFNNEADTPDNFQSRRPNTSFCFLDIRSPGLGDTAMYLCATSRRQGATNEKLFFGSGTQLSVL.

The chain uses TRBV21-1 and TRBJ1-1; TRBD1 is the table's D call, not checked against the DNA. TRBV21-1 is labeled a pseudogene. The CDR3 totals 14 residues. CDR3 in amino acids: CASSRGRRGTEAFF. In nucleotides, the CDR3 is TGTGCCAGCAGCAGGGGCCGGAGAGGCACTGAAGCTTTCTTT.